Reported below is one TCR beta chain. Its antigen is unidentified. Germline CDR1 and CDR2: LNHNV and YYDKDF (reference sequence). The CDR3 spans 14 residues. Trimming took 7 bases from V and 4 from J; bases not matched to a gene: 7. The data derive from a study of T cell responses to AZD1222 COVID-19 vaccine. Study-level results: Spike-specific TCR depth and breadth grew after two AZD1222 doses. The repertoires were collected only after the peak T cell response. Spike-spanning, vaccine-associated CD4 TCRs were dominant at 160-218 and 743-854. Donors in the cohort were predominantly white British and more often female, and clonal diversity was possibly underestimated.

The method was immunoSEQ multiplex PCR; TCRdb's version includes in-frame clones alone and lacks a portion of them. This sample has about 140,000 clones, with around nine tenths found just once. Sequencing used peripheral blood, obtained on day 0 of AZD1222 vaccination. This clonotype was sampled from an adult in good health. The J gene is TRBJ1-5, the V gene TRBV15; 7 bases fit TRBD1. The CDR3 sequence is CATTSDRENQPQHF. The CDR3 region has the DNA TGTGCCACCACTTCTGACAGGGAGAATCAGCCCCAGCATTTT.